One sample yielded the 8 T cell receptor beta chains listed below, sequenced in a study of T cells expressing NK-cell markers. After re-calling the 5' RACE reads, TCRdb lists one entry per CDR3 protein, DNA absent. Its listing shows approximately 150,000 distinct CDR3 sequences. The material sequenced was blood T cells: a sorted CD56 or NKG2C T cell subset, CD4+ or CD8+ T cells, or bulk PBMC T cells (not recorded which). The receptors stem from a woman between 18 and 75 years old in good health.

The chain links TRBV5-1 to TRBJ2-7; TCRdb's D call of TRBD1 is untestable without DNA. The CDR3 is made up of 17 amino acids. The V gene's germline CDR1 is SGHRS and CDR2 YFSETQ. CDR3 amino acids: CASSRTGMGRMEYEQYF.

The genes are TRBV7-3 and TRBJ2-3; without DNA, the TCRdb call of TRBD2 cannot be checked. This CDR3 is 15 amino acids long. The germline CDR1 and CDR2 sequences are SGHTA and FQGTGA. The CDR3: CASSWIASPTDTQYF.

The CDR3 spells CASSAGWGQGSSYEQYF. The chain couples TRBV5-1 to TRBJ2-7; TCRdb's D call, TRBD1, is unchecked because there is no DNA. Germline loops: CDR1 SGHRS, CDR2 YFSETQ. The CDR3 contains 17 residues.

V and J are TRBV6-5 and TRBJ2-1; as DNA is missing, the TRBD2 call by TCRdb cannot be tested. Germline V lookup: CDR1 MNHEY, CDR2 SVGAGI. The CDR3 has 19 amino acids. CDR3 region: CASSYRGLAGGLPYNEQFF.

The CDR3 protein is CASTLLLGGAQNSPLHF. The V gene is TRBV12-3 or TRBV12-4, the J gene TRBJ1-6; as DNA is missing, the TRBD1 call by TCRdb cannot be tested. This CDR3 has 17 amino acids.

The chain uses TRBV24-1 and TRBJ2-5; TCRdb lists TRBD2, though no DNA is available to test this call. Germline V CDR1 and CDR2: KGHDR, SFDVKD. CDR3 length equals 15 residues. CDR3 sequence reads: CATSDRSGLQETQYF.

The chain uses TRBV28 and TRBJ2-3. The CDR3 runs 12 residues. CDR1 is MDHEN, CDR2 SYDVKM, per germline. CDR3 sequence reads: CASSPTVNTQYF.

This chain uses TRBV5-1 with TRBJ2-3. This CDR3 has 15 amino acids. CDR1 SGHRS and CDR2 YFSETQ come from the germline V gene. The CDR3 sequence: CASSLVGESTDTQYF.